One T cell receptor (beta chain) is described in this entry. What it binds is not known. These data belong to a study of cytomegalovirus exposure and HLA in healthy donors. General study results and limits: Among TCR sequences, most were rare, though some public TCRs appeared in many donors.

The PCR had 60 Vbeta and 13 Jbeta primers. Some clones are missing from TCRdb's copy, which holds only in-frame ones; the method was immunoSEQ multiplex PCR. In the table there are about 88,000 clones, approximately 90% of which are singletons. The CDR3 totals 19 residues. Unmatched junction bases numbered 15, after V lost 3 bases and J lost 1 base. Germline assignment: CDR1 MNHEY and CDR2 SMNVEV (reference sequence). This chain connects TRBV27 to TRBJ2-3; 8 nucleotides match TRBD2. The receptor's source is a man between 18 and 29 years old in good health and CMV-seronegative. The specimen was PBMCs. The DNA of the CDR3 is TGTGCCAGCAGTTTCGTCATAGCGGGAAAGGACCGACGCACAGATACGCAGTATTTT. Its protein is CASSFVIAGKDRRTDTQYF.